These 8 T cell receptor beta chains were sequenced from one sample in a study of shared clonotypes between healthy human individuals. The method was immunoSEQ multiplex PCR; TCRdb's version includes in-frame clones alone and lacks a portion of them. The data contain under 1,900,000 clones, approximately 98.5% of them singletons. Material: naive CD4+ T cells sorted from blood. Described subset: CD45RA+ positively selected. The receptor set was obtained from a young man in good health.

The CDR3 here is CASSLGGGQSTNYGYTF. CDR3 bases: TGTGCCAGCAGCTTAGGGGGAGGACAGTCGACTAACTATGGCTACACCTTC. The rearrangement joins TRBV7-2 to TRBJ1-2; tentatively, D is TRBD1 (6 bases). V lost 1 base and J lost 0, with 15 bases in between. CDR3 length: 17 amino acids. Germline CDR1 is SGHTA and CDR2 is FQGNSA.

This chain joins TRBV5-1 and TRBJ2-1; TRBD1 matches 7 bases. V lost 4 bases to trimming and J lost 2 bases; unmatched junction nucleotides: 6. The germline V gene has CDR1 SGHRS and CDR2 YFSETQ. The CDR3 covers 15 residues. CDR3 region: CASSPSTGAYNEQFF. The CDR3 region has the DNA TGCGCCAGCAGCCCCAGCACAGGGGCCTACAATGAGCAGTTCTTC. Variable domain in full (rest from reference TRBV5-1 and TRBJ2-1): KAGVTQTPRYLIKTRGQQVTLSCSPISGHRSVSWYQQTPGQGLQFLFEYFSETQRNKGNFPGRFSGRQFSNSRSEMNVSTLELGDSALYLCASSPSTGAYNEQFFGPGTRLTVL.

V usage is TRBV28 and J usage is TRBJ2-5; 10 nucleotides align to TRBD2. This CDR3 has 18 residues. V trimming: 3 bases; J trimming: 6 bases; junction bases outside the gene matches: 16. Per germline, CDR1 MDHEN and CDR2 SYDVKM. CDR3 in amino acids: CASSFVLAGFTLEKTQYF. CDR3 sequence (DNA): TGTGCCAGCAGTTTCGTACTAGCGGGATTTACCTTGGAGAAGACCCAGTACTTC.

The chain links TRBV11-2 to TRBJ2-3, with 9 bases that match TRBD1. Trimming cost V 3 bases and J 4 bases; bases outside gene matches: 2. Germline assignment: CDR1 SGHAT and CDR2 FQNNGV. This CDR3 is 14 amino acids long. This CDR3 is CASSLGQGPDTQYF. As DNA, the CDR3 is TGTGCCAGCAGCTTGGGACAGGGACCAGATACGCAGTATTTT.

This clone was observed a single time. This CDR3 is CASSYDGNYGYTF. The CDR3 region has the DNA TGTGCCAGCAGTTACGATGGAAACTATGGCTACACCTTC. The chain is built from TRBV6-6 and TRBJ1-2, with D uncertain. The CDR3 is 13 residues long. Germline assignment: CDR1 MNHNY and CDR2 SVGAGI (reference sequence). V was shortened by 2 bases and J by 2 bases, with 6 bases between the two germline ends.

J is TRBJ1-5 and V is TRBV6-1; D gene uncertain. This CDR3 has 13 residues. The V end was cut by 4 bases, the J end by 3 bases, with 7 bases between. Germline-derived CDR1 and CDR2 are MNHNS and SASEGT. The CDR3 loop is CASSGNYNQPQHF. Written as DNA, the CDR3 is TGTGCCAGCAGTGGGAATTACAATCAGCCCCAGCATTTT.

The chain employs TRBV7-8 and TRBJ2-1; TRBD1 matches at 7 bases. V was clipped by 4 bases and J by 6 bases; unmatched bases: 3. CDR1 and CDR2 from the germline V gene are SGHVS and FQNEAQ. The CDR3 has 13 residues. CDR3 coding DNA: TGTGCCAGCAGCTGGGACAGATTCAATGAGCAGTTCTTC. Its protein is CASSWDRFNEQFF.

The chain links TRBV2 to TRBJ2-7; D gene uncertain. Trimming removed 8 bases from V and 3 bases from J, with 8 bases in between. The CDR3 loop spans 11 amino acids. Germline V gene sequence: CDR1 SNHLY, CDR2 FYNNEI. The CDR3 reads CASLRDYEQYF. For the CDR3, the DNA is TGTGCCAGCCTCCGAGACTACGAGCAGTACTTC.